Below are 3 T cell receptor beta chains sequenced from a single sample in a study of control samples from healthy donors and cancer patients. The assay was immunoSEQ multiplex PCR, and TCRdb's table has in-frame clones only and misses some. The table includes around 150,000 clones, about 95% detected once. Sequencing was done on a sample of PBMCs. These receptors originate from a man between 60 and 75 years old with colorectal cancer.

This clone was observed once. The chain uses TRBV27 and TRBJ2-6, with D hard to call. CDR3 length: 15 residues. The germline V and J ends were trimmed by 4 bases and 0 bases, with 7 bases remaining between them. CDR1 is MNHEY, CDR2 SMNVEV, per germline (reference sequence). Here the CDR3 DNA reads TGTGCCAGCAGTTGGAGTCTCTCTGGGGCCAACGTCCTGACTTTC. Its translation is CASSWSLSGANVLTF.

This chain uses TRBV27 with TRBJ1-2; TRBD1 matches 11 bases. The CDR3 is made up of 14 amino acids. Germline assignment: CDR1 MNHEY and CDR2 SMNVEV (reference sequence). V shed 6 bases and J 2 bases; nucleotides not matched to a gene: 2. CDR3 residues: CASRGTGGNYGYTF. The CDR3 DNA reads TGTGCCAGCAGGGGGACAGGGGGGAACTATGGCTACACCTTC.

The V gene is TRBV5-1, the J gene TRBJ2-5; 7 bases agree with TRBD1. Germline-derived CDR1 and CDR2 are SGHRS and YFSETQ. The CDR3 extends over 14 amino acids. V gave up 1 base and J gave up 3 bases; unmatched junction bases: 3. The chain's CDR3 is CASSLNRGEETQYF. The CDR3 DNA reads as TGCGCCAGCAGCTTGAACAGGGGTGAAGAGACCCAGTACTTC.